These T cell receptor beta chains were read from a single sample in a study of beta chain features in type 1 diabetes. The table came from immunoSEQ multiplex PCR; TCRdb's copy has only in-frame clones and leaves some out. The sample lists about 240,000 clones; around a quarter were seen once. The specimen was central memory CD4+ T cells from blood. Receptors were obtained from a man between 25 and 39 years old in good health. Both conserved end residues are part of each CDR3. D genes are given only for firm matches. Size is omitted from some rows. Given values are once, few, many or a class for expanded clones.

>TRBV30|.|TRBJ1-2|many
TGTGCCTGGAGTGTTACAGGGACCCCCCATGGCTACACCTTC
CAWSVTGTPHGYTF
>TRBV30|.|TRBJ1-6|.
TGTGCCTGGAGTGGCGGGCAGGACTCCTATAATTCACCCCTCCACTTT
CAWSGGQDSYNSPLHF
>TRBV5-6|.|TRBJ2-5|few
TGTGCCAGCAGGAAAGCGAATCAAGAGACCCAGTACTTC
CASRKANQETQYF
>TRBV2|.|TRBJ2-2|many
TGTGCCAGCAGCCTGGGGACCTTTCCCCGGGGGGAGCTGTTTTTT
CASSLGTFPRGELFF
>TRBV5-1|.|TRBJ2-7|.
TGCGCCAGCAAGTTAGAAGACTACGAGCAGTACTTC
CASKLEDYEQYF
>TRBV29-1|.|TRBJ2-2|few
TGCAGCGTTGAAGGGCCGGGGTTCGGCACCGGGGAGCTGTTTTTT
CSVEGPGFGTGELFF
>TRBV7-9|TRBD1|TRBJ1-2|few
TGTGCCAGCAGCCCGCTGATCGGACAGGGGGTACTCTATGGCTACACCTTC
CASSPLIGQGVLYGYTF
>TRBV5-6|.|TRBJ1-6|.
TGTGCCAGCAGCTTGGCCGGGGGCTCCTATAATTCACCCCTCCACTTT
CASSLAGGSYNSPLHF
>TRBV5-1|.|TRBJ1-6|.
TGCGCCAGCAGCTCCTGGAGTACCAATTCACCCCTCCACTTT
CASSSWSTNSPLHF
>TRBV7-2|.|TRBJ2-1|many
TGTGCCAGCAGCCCGCGACCTAGCGTTGAGCAGTTCTTC
CASSPRPSVEQFF
>TRBV7-9|.|TRBJ1-5|.
TGTGCCAGCAGCTTGGGATATGGGGGGGCCAATCAGCCCCAGCATTTT
CASSLGYGGANQPQHF
>TRBV30|TRBD1|TRBJ1-2|few
TGTGCCTGGAGTTTCACAGGGGGCGGGTATGGCTACACCTTC
CAWSFTGGGYGYTF
>TRBV6-6|.|TRBJ2-1|.
TGTGCCAGCACCCCTCAGGTCCCCGAGAATGAGCAGTTCTTC
CASTPQVPENEQFF
>TRBV11-2|TRBD2|TRBJ2-3|.
TGTGCCAGCAGCATCCTACTAGCGGGCCATAGCACAGATACGCAGTATTTT
CASSILLAGHSTDTQYF
>TRBV29-1|TRBD2|TRBJ2-3|few
TGCAGCGTTGATGGGCTAGCGGAGGGGTCTAGCACAGATACGCAGTATTTT
CSVDGLAEGSSTDTQYF
>TRBV11-2|.|TRBJ2-7|.
TGTGCCAGCAGCTTAGTTGGCAGTAACCACGAGCAGTACTTC
CASSLVGSNHEQYF
>TRBV11-2|.|TRBJ2-7|.
TGTGCCAGCAGCCCAGGGCTGACGGCGAGCTCCTACGAGCAGTACTTC
CASSPGLTASSYEQYF
>TRBV7-6|.|TRBJ2-5|.
TGTGCCAGCAGCTTAGTCGATACGGGTCAAGAGACCCAGTACTTC
CASSLVDTGQETQYF
>TRBV2|.|TRBJ1-4|few
TGTGCCAGCAGGGCCGGGACGAAAGAAAAACTGTTTTTT
CASRAGTKEKLFF
>TRBV18|.|TRBJ2-1|.
TGTGCCAGCTCACCAAGAAACGGTTACAATGAGCAGTTCTTC
CASSPRNGYNEQFF
>TRBV29-1|.|TRBJ1-5|.
TGCAGCGTCCGAAATGGGAATCAGCCCCAGCATTTT
CSVRNGNQPQHF
>TRBV30|.|TRBJ2-6|few
TGTGCCTGGACCCATGGGACGTCTGGGGCCAACGTCCTGACTTTC
CAWTHGTSGANVLTF
>TRBV6-5|.|TRBJ2-3|.
TGTGCCAGCATCCGACAGCGATTCACAGATACGCAGTATTTT
CASIRQRFTDTQYF
>TRBV2|.|TRBJ2-5|.
TGTGCCAGCAGTGAAGCTGGGGTTGGGGAGACCCAGTACTTC
CASSEAGVGETQYF
>TRBV19|.|TRBJ2-4|.
TGTGCCAGTAGTGCCGCGCAGGGAGACATTCAGTACTTC
CASSAAQGDIQYF
>TRBV4-3|.|TRBJ2-1|.
TGCGCCAGCAGCCAAGAGGTTAATAGCGGCTACAATGAGCAGTTCTTC
CASSQEVNSGYNEQFF
>TRBV5-6|.|TRBJ1-1|.
TGTGCCAGCAGCGGGAACAGGGCCACTGAAGCTTTCTTT
CASSGNRATEAFF
>TRBV29-1|.|TRBJ1-1|few
TGCAGCGTTGGTGCCCGAGGGGACACTGAAGCTTTCTTT
CSVGARGDTEAFF
>TRBV20-1|.|TRBJ2-5|few
TGCAGTGCTAGAGATCCAGGGACCCAGTACTTC
CSARDPGTQYF
>TRBV9|.|TRBJ2-5|.
TGTGCCAGCAGTCAGACCGGGCAAGAGACCCAGTACTTC
CASSQTGQETQYF
>TRBV20-1|.|TRBJ2-3|few
TGCAGTGCAAGATCCGGAGATACGCAGTATTTT
CSARSGDTQYF
>TRBV5-1|TRBD2|TRBJ2-3|few
TGCGCCAGCAGCTTCTCCCCGGGACTAACCACAGATACGCAGTATTTT
CASSFSPGLTTDTQYF
>TRBV6-1|TRBD1|TRBJ1-5|.
TGTGCCAGCAGTGCGCAGGGGGCCTCTCAGCCCCAGCATTTT
CASSAQGASQPQHF
>TRBV20-1|.|TRBJ2-5|few
TGCAGTGCTAGCTACGAGACCCAGTACTTC
CSASYETQYF
>TRBV28|.|TRBJ1-1|few
TGTGCCAGCAGCCTGACAGCCCGGCGGGTTTGGAACACTGAAGCTTTCTTT
CASSLTARRVWNTEAFF
>TRBV28|TRBD2|TRBJ2-7|.
TGTGCCAGCAGGACTAGCGGGTCCCCCGAGCAGTACTTC
CASRTSGSPEQYF
>TRBV29-1|.|TRBJ2-7|.
TGCAGCGTTGGGCAGAGCTCCTACGAGCAGTACTTC
CSVGQSSYEQYF